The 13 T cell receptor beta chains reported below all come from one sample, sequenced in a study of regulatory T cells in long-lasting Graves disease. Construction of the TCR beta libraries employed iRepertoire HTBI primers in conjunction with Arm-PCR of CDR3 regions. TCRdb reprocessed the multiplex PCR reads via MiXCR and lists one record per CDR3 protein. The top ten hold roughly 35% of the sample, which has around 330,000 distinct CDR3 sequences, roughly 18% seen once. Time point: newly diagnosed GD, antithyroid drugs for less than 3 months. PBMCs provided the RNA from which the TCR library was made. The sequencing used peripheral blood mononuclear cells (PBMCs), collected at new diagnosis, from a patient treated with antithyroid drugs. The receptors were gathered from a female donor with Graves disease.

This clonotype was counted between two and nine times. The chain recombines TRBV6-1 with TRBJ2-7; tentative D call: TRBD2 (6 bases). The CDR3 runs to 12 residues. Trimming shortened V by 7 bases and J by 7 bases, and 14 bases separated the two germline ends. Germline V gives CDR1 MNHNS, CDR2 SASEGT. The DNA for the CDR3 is TGTGCCAGCACTCCCGGTGGGGGGGAGCAGTACTTC. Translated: CASTPGGGEQYF.

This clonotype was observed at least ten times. CDR3 loop: CASSERVMNANTEAFF. The CDR3 DNA reads TGTGCCAGCAGTGAGCGTGTGATGAACGCGAACACTGAAGCTTTCTTT. V and J are TRBV2 and TRBJ1-1; no definite D call. Deletions cut 3 bases from V and 1 base from J, with 15 bases between. There are 16 residues in the CDR3. Looked up from germline, CDR1 is SNHLY and CDR2 is FYNNEI.

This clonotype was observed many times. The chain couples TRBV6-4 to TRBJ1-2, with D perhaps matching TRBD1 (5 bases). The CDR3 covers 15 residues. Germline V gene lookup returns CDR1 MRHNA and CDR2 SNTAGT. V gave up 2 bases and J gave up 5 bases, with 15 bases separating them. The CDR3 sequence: CASSDSPEGLYGYTF. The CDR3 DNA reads TGTGCCAGCAGTGACAGCCCCGAGGGGCTATATGGCTACACCTTC.

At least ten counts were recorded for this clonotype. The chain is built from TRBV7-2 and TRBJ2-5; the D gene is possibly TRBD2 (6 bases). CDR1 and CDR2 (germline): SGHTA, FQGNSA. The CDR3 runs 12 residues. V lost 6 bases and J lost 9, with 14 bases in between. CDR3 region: CASRAGGWAQYF. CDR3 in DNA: TGTGCCAGCAGAGCCGGGGGTTGGGCCCAGTACTTC.

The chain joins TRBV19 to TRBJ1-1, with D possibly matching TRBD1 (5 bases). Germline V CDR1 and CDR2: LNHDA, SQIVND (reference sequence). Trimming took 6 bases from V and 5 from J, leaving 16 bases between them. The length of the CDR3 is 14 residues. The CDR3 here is CASRKAGGWTEAFF. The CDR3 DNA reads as TGTGCCAGTAGAAAAGCGGGGGGGTGGACTGAAGCTTTCTTT.

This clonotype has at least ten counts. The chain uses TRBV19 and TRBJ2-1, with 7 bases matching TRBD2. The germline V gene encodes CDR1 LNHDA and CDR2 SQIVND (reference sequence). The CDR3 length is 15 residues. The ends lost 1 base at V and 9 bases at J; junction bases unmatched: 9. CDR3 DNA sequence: TGTGCCAGTAGTATAGGGAGCGGGAAAGGGAGTGAGCAGTTCTTC. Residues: CASSIGSGKGSEQFF.

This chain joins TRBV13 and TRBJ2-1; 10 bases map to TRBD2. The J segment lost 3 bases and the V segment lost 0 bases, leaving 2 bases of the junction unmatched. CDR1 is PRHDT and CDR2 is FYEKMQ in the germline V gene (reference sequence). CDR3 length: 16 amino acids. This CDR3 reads CASSLGGLANYNEQFF. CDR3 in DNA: TGTGCCAGCAGCTTAGGGGGACTAGCGAACTACAATGAGCAGTTCTTC.

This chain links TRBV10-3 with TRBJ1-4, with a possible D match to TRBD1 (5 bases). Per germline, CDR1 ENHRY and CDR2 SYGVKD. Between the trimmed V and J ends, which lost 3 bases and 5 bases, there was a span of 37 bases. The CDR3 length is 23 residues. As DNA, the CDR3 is TGTGCCATCAGTGAAGGGTCTCAGAGAGCCCCCTTAGGCGACCGGGACCCCAATGAAAAACTGTTTTTT. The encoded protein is CAISEGSQRAPLGDRDPNEKLFF.

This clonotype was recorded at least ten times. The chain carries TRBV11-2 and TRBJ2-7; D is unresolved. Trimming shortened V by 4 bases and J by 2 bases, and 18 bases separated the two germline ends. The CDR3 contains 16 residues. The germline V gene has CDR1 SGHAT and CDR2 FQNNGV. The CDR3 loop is CASSSFALTNPYEQYF. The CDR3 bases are TGTGCCAGCAGCTCTTTCGCATTAACAAACCCCTACGAGCAGTACTTC.

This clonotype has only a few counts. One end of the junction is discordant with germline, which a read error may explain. CDR3 DNA sequence: TGTGCCAGTAGTTCAGACCACCAGTGGTACAATGACCAGTTCTTC. Its translation: CASSSDHQWYNDQFF. The chain couples TRBV19 to TRBJ2-1, with unresolved D. In germline, CDR1 is LNHDA, CDR2 SQIVND (reference sequence). This CDR3 region has 15 residues.

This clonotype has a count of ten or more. The CDR3 sequence is CASGQATSTDTQYF. DNA of the CDR3: TGTGCCAGCGGTCAAGCCACTAGCACAGATACGCAGTATTTT. The rearrangement joins TRBV6-2 or TRBV6-3 to TRBJ2-3, with D unresolved. The germline V gene encodes CDR1 MNHEY and CDR2 SVGEGT. The V and J ends lost 8 bases and 0 bases respectively, with 12 bases between them. The CDR3 consists of 14 residues.

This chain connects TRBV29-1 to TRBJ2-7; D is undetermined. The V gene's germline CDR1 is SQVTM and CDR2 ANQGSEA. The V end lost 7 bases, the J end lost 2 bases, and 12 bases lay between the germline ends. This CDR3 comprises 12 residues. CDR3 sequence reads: CSAGWSTYEQYF. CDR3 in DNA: TGCAGCGCCGGGTGGTCAACCTACGAGCAGTACTTC.

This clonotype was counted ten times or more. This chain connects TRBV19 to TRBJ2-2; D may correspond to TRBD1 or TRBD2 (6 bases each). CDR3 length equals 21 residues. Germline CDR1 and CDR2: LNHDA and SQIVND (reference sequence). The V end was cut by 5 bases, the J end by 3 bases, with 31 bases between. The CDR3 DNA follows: TGTGCCAGTAGTCCGGGACACGGGAGTGTCGGGACAACCCCATACACCGGGGAGCTGTTTTTT. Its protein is CASSPGHGSVGTTPYTGELFF.